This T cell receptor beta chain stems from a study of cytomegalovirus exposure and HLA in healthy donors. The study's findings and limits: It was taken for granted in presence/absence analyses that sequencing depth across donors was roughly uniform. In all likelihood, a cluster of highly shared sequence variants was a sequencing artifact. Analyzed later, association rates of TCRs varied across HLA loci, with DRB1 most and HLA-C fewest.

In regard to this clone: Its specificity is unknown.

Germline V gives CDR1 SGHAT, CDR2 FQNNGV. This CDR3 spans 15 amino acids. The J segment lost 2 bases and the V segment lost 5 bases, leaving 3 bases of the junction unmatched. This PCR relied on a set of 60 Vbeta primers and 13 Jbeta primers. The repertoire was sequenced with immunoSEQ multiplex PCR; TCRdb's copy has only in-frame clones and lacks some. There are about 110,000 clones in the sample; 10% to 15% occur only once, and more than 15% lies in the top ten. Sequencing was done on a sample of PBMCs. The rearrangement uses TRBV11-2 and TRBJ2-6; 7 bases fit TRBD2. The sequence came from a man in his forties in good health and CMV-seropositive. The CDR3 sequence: CASSPRGAGANVLTF. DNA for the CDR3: TGTGCCAGCAGCCCCCGGGGGGCTGGGGCCAACGTCCTGACTTTC. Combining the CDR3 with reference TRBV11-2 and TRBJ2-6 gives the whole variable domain EAGVAQSPRYKIIEKRQSVAFWCNPISGHATLYWYQQILGQGPKLLIQFQNNGVVDDSQLPKDRFSAERLKGVDSTLKIQPAKLEDSAVYLCASSPRGAGANVLTFGAGSRLTVL.